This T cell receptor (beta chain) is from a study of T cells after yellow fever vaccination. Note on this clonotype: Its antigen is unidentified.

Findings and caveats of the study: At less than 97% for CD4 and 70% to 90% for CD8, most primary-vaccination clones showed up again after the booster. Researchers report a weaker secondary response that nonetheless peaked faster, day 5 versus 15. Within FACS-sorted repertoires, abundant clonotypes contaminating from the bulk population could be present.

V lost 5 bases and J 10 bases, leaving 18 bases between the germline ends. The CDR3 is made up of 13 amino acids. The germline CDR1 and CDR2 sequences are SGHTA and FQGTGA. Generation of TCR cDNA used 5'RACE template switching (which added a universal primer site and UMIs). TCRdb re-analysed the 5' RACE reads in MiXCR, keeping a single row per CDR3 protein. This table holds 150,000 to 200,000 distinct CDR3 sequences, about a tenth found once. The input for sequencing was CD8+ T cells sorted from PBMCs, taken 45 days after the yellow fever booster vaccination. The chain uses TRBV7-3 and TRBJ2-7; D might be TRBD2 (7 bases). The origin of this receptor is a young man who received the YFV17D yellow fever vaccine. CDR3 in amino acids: CASSPPPGGGQYF. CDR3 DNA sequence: TGTGCCAGCAGCCCCCCCCCGGGCGGGGGCCAGTACTTC.